This entry lists 17 T cell receptor beta chains sequenced from one sample in a study of OX40 agonist ivuxolimab in advanced cancers. Here immunoSEQ multiplex PCR was the method, and the copy in TCRdb shows in-frame clones only, minus some. The sample holds 69,000 or so clones; approximately 88% are singletons and the top ten take about 0.6%. Specimen: CD4+ or CD8+ T cells sorted from blood, collected in a trial of the OX40 agonist ivuxolimab. These receptors were obtained from an adult with an advanced solid tumor such as melanoma, head and neck, liver or kidney cancer.

The V and J genes are TRBV13 and TRBJ2-1, with 8 nucleotides matching TRBD2. CDR1 is PRHDT and CDR2 is FYEKMQ in the germline V gene (reference sequence). The V and J ends lost 5 bases and 1 base, in that order; junction bases with no gene match: 1. The CDR3 consists of 14 residues. The CDR3 nucleotides read TGTGCCAGCAGCCCGGGGGGGTCCTACAATGAGCAGTTCTTC. It translates to CASSPGGSYNEQFF.

This chain uses TRBV29-1 with TRBJ2-5; TRBD2 matches at 7 bases. With V trimmed by 6 bases and J by 1 base, 5 bases remained unmatched. The CDR3 covers 13 residues. Germline lookup yields CDR1 SQVTM and CDR2 ANQGSEA. The chain's CDR3 is CSVPGTTQETQYF. CDR3 bases: TGCAGCGTACCCGGGACTACCCAAGAGACCCAGTACTTC.

This chain joins TRBV5-1 and TRBJ1-1; D is undetermined. Looked up from germline, CDR1 is SGHRS and CDR2 is YFSETQ. The CDR3 has 14 residues. With 2 bases removed from V and 5 bases from J, the gap between germline ends came to 13 bases. Written as DNA, the CDR3 is TGCGCCAGCAGCTTCGGGAGTTCGGGGACTGAAGCTTTCTTT. As protein: CASSFGSSGTEAFF.

The CDR3 reads CASSLDRYSNQPQHF. The CDR3 nucleotides read TGTGCCAGCAGCTTGGATAGGTATAGCAATCAGCCCCAGCATTTT. This sequence joins TRBV5-5 and TRBJ1-5, with D unclear. Trimming left V 0 bases short and J 0 bases short, with 7 bases between. CDR3 length: 15 residues. Germline V gives CDR1 SGHKS, CDR2 YYEKEE (reference sequence).

The V and J genes are TRBV15 and TRBJ2-5; 8 bases line up with TRBD1. With 4 bases clipped from V and 4 bases from J, the junction kept 5 bases outside the gene matches. This CDR3 has 14 residues. The germline V gene encodes CDR1 LNHNV and CDR2 YYDKDF (reference sequence). DNA of the CDR3: TGTGCCACCAGCACGCGACAGGGGATAGAGACCCAGTACTTC. It translates to CATSTRQGIETQYF.

The gene calls are TRBV10-1 and TRBJ2-2; 9 nucleotides align to TRBD1. Germline V CDR1 and CDR2: WNHNN, SYGVQD (reference sequence). V lost 6 bases and J lost 1; bases outside the gene matches: 6. The CDR3 totals 16 residues. For the CDR3, the DNA is TGCGCCAGCAGCCCGGGACAGGGAGAGAACACCGGGGAGCTGTTTTTT. This gives the protein CASSPGQGENTGELFF.

This clone was observed once. This chain links TRBV12-5 with TRBJ2-5, with 7 bases lining up with TRBD1. Germline V gives CDR1 LGHNT, CDR2 FRNRAP. V dropped 6 bases and J dropped 5; count of bases not matched to a gene: 9. The CDR3 totals 14 residues. CDR3: CASGDSDRRETQYF. The CDR3 DNA reads TGTGCTAGTGGGGATTCGGACAGGAGGGAGACCCAGTACTTC.

This clone was counted between two and nine times. The chain uses TRBV5-1 and TRBJ1-1; perhaps TRBD1 as D (6 bases). Trimming stripped 2 bases from V and 2 bases from J, with 13 bases between. Germline-derived CDR1 and CDR2 are SGHRS and YFSETQ. The CDR3 has 15 amino acids. This CDR3 is CASSLQGLINTEAFF. CDR3 sequence (DNA): TGCGCCAGCAGCTTACAGGGATTAATTAACACTGAAGCTTTCTTT.

The rearrangement joins TRBV5-6 to TRBJ2-2, with 10 bases identical to TRBD1. This CDR3 region has 16 residues. V trimming: 0 bases; J trimming: 5 bases; junction bases outside the gene matches: 4. Looked up from germline, CDR1 is SGHDT and CDR2 is YYEEEE. The CDR3 DNA is TGTGCCAGCAGCTTGGCCCCGGACAGGGGGACCGGGGAGCTGTTTTTT. It translates to CASSLAPDRGTGELFF.

The V and J genes are TRBV7-8 and TRBJ2-5, with D perhaps matching TRBD1 (8 bases). With 4 bases removed from V and 2 bases from J, the gap between germline ends came to 14 bases. The germline gives CDR1 SGHVS, CDR2 FQNEAQ. The length of the CDR3 is 15 residues. CDR3 region: CASSSYRGGQETQYF. In DNA form, the CDR3 reads TGTGCCAGCAGCTCTTACAGGGGGGGACAAGAGACCCAGTACTTC.

The rearrangement uses TRBV5-1 and TRBJ1-4; 7 nucleotides agree with TRBD1. Trimming at V came to 0 bases and at J to 7 bases, leaving 6 bases not matched to a gene. CDR3 size: 15 residues. The V gene's germline CDR1 is SGHRS and CDR2 YFSETQ. As DNA, the CDR3 is TGCGCCAGCAGCTTGGACGGGACAGTGAGTGAAAAACTGTTTTTT. Protein product: CASSLDGTVSEKLFF.

V usage is TRBV4-1 and J usage is TRBJ2-6; D possibly matches TRBD1 or TRBD2 (5 bases each). This CDR3 comprises 16 residues. Looked up from germline, CDR1 is MGHRA and CDR2 is YSYEKL. Trimming took off 3 bases at V and 1 base at J, with 10 bases between the two ends. CDR3 amino acids: CASSQGPSSGANVLTF. The CDR3 bases are TGCGCCAGCAGCCAGGGACCTAGTTCTGGGGCCAACGTCCTGACTTTC.

The V gene is TRBV21-1, the J gene TRBJ2-7; TRBD2, the table's D call, was not compared with the DNA. TRBV21-1 is a documented pseudogene. The CDR3 covers 12 residues. The CDR3 DNA is TGTGCCAGCAGCCTATGGGCGGGAGAGCAGTACTTC. Protein sequence: CASSLWAGEQYF.

This clone was seen a single time. This chain joins TRBV4-2 and TRBJ1-5; D might be TRBD1 (6 bases). The germline V and J ends were trimmed by 0 bases and 4 bases, with 13 bases remaining between them. CDR3 length equals 16 residues. The germline CDR1 and CDR2 sequences are LGHNA and YNFKEQ. The CDR3 spells CASSQDGAGANQPQHF. The CDR3 nucleotides are TGTGCCAGCAGCCAAGATGGGGCAGGGGCGAATCAGCCCCAGCATTTT.

The chain combines TRBV5-3 with TRBJ2-1; TRBD2 aligns across 8 bases. TRBV5-3 is classed as an ORF, of uncertain function. Trimming took 0 bases from V and 5 from J; bases not matched to a gene: 13. CDR3 length: 18 residues. CDR3 sequence (DNA): TGTGCCAGAAGCTTGGCCCTCCGGGCGGGGGGCTTTAACAATGAGCAGTTCTTC. It specifies CARSLALRAGGFNNEQFF.

The V and J genes are TRBV4-1 and TRBJ2-7; D uncertain. The V end lost 0 bases, the J end lost 0 bases, and 12 bases lay between the germline ends. The CDR3 has 16 amino acids. Per germline, CDR1 MGHRA and CDR2 YSYEKL. CDR3 bases: TGCGCCAGCAGCCAAGATCCGGGCACCCGCTCCTACGAGCAGTACTTC. Amino acid sequence: CASSQDPGTRSYEQYF.

The chain carries TRBV2 and TRBJ2-1, with a possible D match to TRBD2 (7 bases). The length of the CDR3 is 14 residues. Germline-derived CDR1 and CDR2 are SNHLY and FYNNEI. V was shortened by 2 bases and J by 7 bases, with 12 bases between the two germline ends. The CDR3 DNA sequence: TGTGCCAGCAGTGAACGGGGGGCCCGGAATGAGCAGTTCTTC. The encoded protein is CASSERGARNEQFF. Filled out from reference TRBV2 and TRBJ2-1, the complete variable domain reads EPEVTQTPSHQVTQMGQEVILRCVPISNHLYFYWYRQILGQKVEFLVSFYNNEISEKSEIFDDQFSVERPDGSNFTLKIRSTKLEDSAMYFCASSERGARNEQFFGPGTRLTVL.